These T cell receptor beta chains were read from a single sample in a study of T cell repertoires in cytomegalovirus infection. TCRdb processed the reads anew with MiXCR; each CDR3 protein has one entry. This sample has 250,000 to 300,000 distinct CDR3 sequences, with over 8% found just once. Specimen: PBMCs. These receptors originate from a human donor in good health (CMV status not recorded). Some clones in this sample may be carry-over from other donors' samples. CDR3s include the opening cysteine and the closing phenylalanine or tryptophan. The D gene is left open where the match is weak. Where a row states a size, it is once, few, many or the class of an expanded clone; other rows omit it.

V,size,D,J,DNA,CDR3
TRBV7-2,many,.,TRBJ1-4,TGTGCCAGCAGCCAGCGTCACAATGAAAAACTGTTTTTT,CASSQRHNEKLFF
TRBV7-2,many,TRBD2,TRBJ2-3,TGTGCCAGCAGCGGAGGACTAGCCTTAGGATATACGCAGTATTTT,CASSGGLALGYTQYF
TRBV7-2,many,TRBD1,TRBJ1-1,TGTGCCAGCAGCTTATCGACACAGGGGGCAAGGGCCACTGAAGCTTTCTTT,CASSLSTQGARATEAFF
TRBV29-1,many,TRBD1,TRBJ2-3,TGCAGCGTGTGGACAGGGAGCACAGATACGCAGTATTTT,CSVWTGSTDTQYF
TRBV7-2,many,.,TRBJ1-6,TGTGCCAGCAGCTCTGAGGGACATACTAATTCACCCCTCCACTTT,CASSSEGHTNSPLHF
TRBV5-1,many,TRBD1,TRBJ2-1,TGCGCCAGCAGCGCCGTCCCGGGACAGGGTAGTGAGCAGTTCTTC,CASSAVPGQGSEQFF
TRBV7-2,many,.,TRBJ1-6,TGTGCCAGCAGCTTAGCTGGAACAGGCAGGTCACCCCTCCACTTT,CASSLAGTGRSPLHF
TRBV27,many,.,TRBJ2-5,TGTGCCAGCAGGCCCGCCCGACGATGGACGGATCAAGAGACCCAGTACTTC,CASRPARRWTDQETQYF
TRBV7-2,many,.,TRBJ1-5,TGTGCCAGCAGCCGTCCGGGGGGGAGCAATCAGCCCCAGCATTTT,CASSRPGGSNQPQHF
TRBV6-1,.,TRBD1,TRBJ2-3,TGTGCCAGCACCTCTCTCGGGACAGGGATAACAGATACGCAGTATTTT,CASTSLGTGITDTQYF
TRBV7-2,many,.,TRBJ1-2,TGTGCCAGCAGCCCTGGAGGCGCCTCCTATGGCTACACCTTC,CASSPGGASYGYTF
TRBV12-3/TRBV12-4,few,.,TRBJ1-2,TGTGCCAGCAGTTTTAGGGGCAGGTCCCCAGCCTCGGACACCTTC,CASSFRGRSPASDTF
TRBV10-3,many,.,TRBJ2-4,TGTGCCATCAGTGAGGGGCTAGCCAAAAACATTCAGTACTTC,CAISEGLAKNIQYF
TRBV7-2,many,TRBD2,TRBJ2-7,TGTGCCAGCAGCAAGGGGACTAGCGGAGCCCTCGAGCAGTACTTC,CASSKGTSGALEQYF
TRBV7-2,many,.,TRBJ1-3,TGTGCCAGCAGCTTAGGGAGGGCCAGCTCTGGAAACACCATATATTTT,CASSLGRASSGNTIYF
TRBV6-2/TRBV6-3,many,.,TRBJ2-7,TGTGCCAGCAGTTCTCTTGGCGGGGAGCAGTACTTC,CASSSLGGEQYF
TRBV28,few,.,TRBJ2-1,TGTGCCAGCAGCGTCACACCCAATGAGCAGTTCTTC,CASSVTPNEQFF
TRBV6-2/TRBV6-3,many,.,TRBJ2-7,TGTGCCAGCAGTTACGGGATTGGGGCCGAGCAGTACTTC,CASSYGIGAEQYF
TRBV12-3/TRBV12-4,.,TRBD2,TRBJ2-7,TGTGCCAGCAGGCCACTAGCGGGGGGGCCCGACGAGCAGTACTTC,CASRPLAGGPDEQYF
TRBV15,.,.,TRBJ1-5,TGTGCCACCAGCAGAGATGGTTTTCAGCCCCAGCATTTT,CATSRDGFQPQHF
TRBV11-1,many,.,TRBJ1-1,TGTGCCAGCACCCCATGGGGAGGGAACACTGAAGCTTTCTTT,CASTPWGGNTEAFF
TRBV10-3,few,TRBD1,TRBJ2-1,TGTGCCATCAGTACCGGGACAGGGAATGAGCAGTTCTTC,CAISTGTGNEQFF
TRBV15,many,.,TRBJ1-5,TGTGCCACCAGCAACAGGGTAGGCGGCTGGGGAAATCAGCCCCAGCATTTT,CATSNRVGGWGNQPQHF
TRBV19,.,.,TRBJ2-2,TGTGCCAGTAAAGGGACGGTGAACACCGGGGAGCTGTTTTTT,CASKGTVNTGELFF
TRBV30,.,.,TRBJ2-7,TGTGCCTGGAGCCCGACCCGCTACGAGCAGTACTTC,CAWSPTRYEQYF